This TCR beta chain originates from a study of T cell responses to AZD1222 COVID-19 vaccine. V was cut by 5 bases and J by 3 bases, with 16 bases left in between. The CDR3 is 14 amino acids. Germline CDR1 DFQATT, CDR2 SNEGSKA (reference sequence). The protocol was immunoSEQ multiplex PCR, while the TCRdb copy is restricted to in-frame clones and leaves out a portion. Of approximately 100,000 clones in the sample, roughly 84% were seen once. This sequence originates from an adult in good health. The V gene is TRBV20-1, the J gene TRBJ1-2; D perhaps matches TRBD1 (6 bases). This material consisted of peripheral blood, taken on day 0 of AZD1222 vaccination. The CDR3 region is CSARAGTGYYGYTF. CDR3 nucleotide sequence: TGCAGTGCTCGTGCCGGAACAGGGTACTATGGCTACACCTTC.